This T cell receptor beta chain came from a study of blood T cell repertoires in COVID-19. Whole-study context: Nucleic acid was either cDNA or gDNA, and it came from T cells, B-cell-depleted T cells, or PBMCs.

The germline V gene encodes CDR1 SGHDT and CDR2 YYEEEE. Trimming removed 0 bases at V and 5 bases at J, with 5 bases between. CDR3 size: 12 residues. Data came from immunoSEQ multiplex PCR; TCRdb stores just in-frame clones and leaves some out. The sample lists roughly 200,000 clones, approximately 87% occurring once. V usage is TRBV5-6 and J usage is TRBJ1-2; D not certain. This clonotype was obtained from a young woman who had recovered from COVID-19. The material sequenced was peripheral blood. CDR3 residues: CASSLAGYGYTF. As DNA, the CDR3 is TGTGCCAGCAGCTTGGCGGGGTATGGCTACACCTTC. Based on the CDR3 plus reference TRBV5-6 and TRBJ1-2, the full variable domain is DAGVTQSPTHLIKTRGQQVTLRCSPKSGHDTVSWYQQALGQGPQFIFQYYEEEERQRGNFPDRFSGHQFPNYSSELNVNALLLGDSALYLCASSLAGYGYTFGSGTRLTVV.